The text below deals with one T cell receptor (beta chain). Its antigen is unknown. This sample was included in a study of cytomegalovirus exposure and HLA in healthy donors. Notes on the study in general: TRBV6-2, TRBV6-3 and other indistinguishable V segments were excluded. When analyzed later, a missense DCLRE1C variant was found to be linked to TCR beta V- and J-gene trimming.

The PCR was carried out with 60 Vbeta primers and 13 Jbeta primers. The table came from immunoSEQ multiplex PCR; TCRdb's copy has only in-frame clones and leaves some out. This sample has approximately 150,000 clones, with about four fifths found just once. Per the germline V gene, CDR1 is LNHNV and CDR2 is YYDKDF (reference sequence). Trimming cost V 0 bases and J 8 bases; bases outside gene matches: 3. The CDR3 runs 15 residues. The chain combines TRBV15 with TRBJ1-6, with 8 bases fitting TRBD1. The sample comprised PBMCs. This clonotype was sampled from a woman aged 18-29 years in good health and CMV-seropositive. This CDR3 is CATSRDGQGYSPLHF. CDR3 in DNA: TGTGCCACCAGCAGAGACGGACAGGGATATTCACCCCTCCACTTT.